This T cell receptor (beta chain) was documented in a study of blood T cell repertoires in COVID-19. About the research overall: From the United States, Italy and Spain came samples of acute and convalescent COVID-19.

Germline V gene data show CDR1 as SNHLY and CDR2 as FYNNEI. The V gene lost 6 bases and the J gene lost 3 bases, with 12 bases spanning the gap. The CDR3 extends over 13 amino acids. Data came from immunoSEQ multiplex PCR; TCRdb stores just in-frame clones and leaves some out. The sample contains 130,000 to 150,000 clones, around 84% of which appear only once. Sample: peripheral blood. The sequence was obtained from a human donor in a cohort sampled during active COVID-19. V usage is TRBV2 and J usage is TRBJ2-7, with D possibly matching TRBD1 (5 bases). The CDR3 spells CASRNDRSYEQYF. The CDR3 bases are TGTGCCAGCAGGAACGACAGAAGCTACGAGCAGTACTTC.